The 21 T cell receptor beta chains in this list originate from one sample, sequenced in a study of T-cell memory formation after mild COVID-19. Using its own MiXCR run on the 5' RACE reads, TCRdb lists one record per CDR3 protein. The table lists 290,000 or so distinct CDR3 sequences, just under 20% of them singletons, with roughly 20% in the top ten. What was sequenced was PBMCs or a T cell subset sorted from them (not recorded which). Receptors originate from a man aged 18-30 years who had mild COVID-19 (a few samples of this study predate the infection). Cell type and time point are not known.

This chain uses TRBV15 with TRBJ2-1; 7 bases are a match to TRBD2. In germline, CDR1 is LNHNV, CDR2 YYDKDF (reference sequence). There are 17 residues in the CDR3. After removal of 1 base from V and 2 bases from J, the junction contained 8 bases not matched to a gene. In nucleotides, the CDR3 is TGTGCCACCAGCAGAGTGGGGGAGGGAGTGCCCTACAATGAGCAGTTCTTC. Protein: CATSRVGEGVPYNEQFF.

Only a few counts were recorded for this clonotype. This chain uses TRBV6-2 or TRBV6-3 with TRBJ2-7; no clear D gene. In germline, CDR1 is MNHEY, CDR2 SVGEGT. V was clipped by 6 bases and J by 3 bases, with 24 bases between them. The CDR3 runs to 17 residues. The CDR3 nucleotides read TGTGCCAGCAGCACCCTATTCTCCGGCCCGGTAAACTACGAGCAGTACGTC. Translation gives CASSTLFSGPVNYEQYV.

The V and J genes are TRBV6-5 and TRBJ2-7; no clear D. CDR3 size: 12 residues. Trimming left V 2 bases short and J 5 bases short, with 7 bases between. Germline-derived CDR1 and CDR2 are MNHEY and SVGAGI. As DNA, the CDR3 is TGTGCCAGCAGTTACGGGTCCAACGAGCAGTACTTC. Residues: CASSYGSNEQYF.

This clonotype was detected only a few times. V gene TRBV6-5 combines with J gene TRBJ2-7, with a possible D match to TRBD1 (6 bases). V was cut by 0 bases and J by 3 bases, with 9 bases left in between. The CDR3 spans 14 residues. Germline V gene data show CDR1 as MNHEY and CDR2 as SVGAGI. CDR3 protein: CASSYSARGYEQYV. As DNA, the CDR3 is TGTGCCAGCAGTTACTCGGCCAGGGGCTACGAGCAGTACGTC.

The genes are TRBV11-1 and TRBJ2-7, with 7 bases lining up with TRBD2. Germline CDR1 is SGHAT and CDR2 is FQDESV (reference sequence). The trim removed 5 bases at V and 5 bases at J, leaving 12 bases unmatched. CDR3 length: 15 residues. The chain's CDR3 is CASSRFGGGDDEQYF. Written as DNA, the CDR3 is TGTGCCAGCAGCCGCTTTGGGGGGGGAGACGACGAGCAGTACTTC.

J is TRBJ1-2 and V is TRBV29-1; D uncertain. Trimming cost V 8 bases and J 0 bases, with 19 bases left between them. CDR3 length: 15 residues. The germline V gene encodes CDR1 SQVTM and CDR2 ANQGSEA. The CDR3 is CSQTGRPSANYGYTF. The CDR3 nucleotides read TGCAGCCAAACGGGCCGCCCGTCCGCTAACTATGGCTACACCTTC.

The V gene is TRBV20-1, the J gene TRBJ2-3; 8 nucleotides line up with TRBD2. Germline CDR1 is DFQATT and CDR2 is SNEGSKA (reference sequence). Trimming removed 3 bases from V and 4 bases from J; junction bases left unmatched: 9. The CDR3 runs 15 residues. The CDR3 loop reads CSASLGGAGADTQYF. The CDR3 nucleotides read TGCAGTGCTAGTCTCGGGGGGGCGGGGGCAGATACGCAGTATTTT.

This sequence joins TRBV18 and TRBJ1-5; D is ambiguous. Germline V gene data show CDR1 as KGHSH and CDR2 as LQKENI. This CDR3 contains 13 residues. Deletions cut 0 bases from V and 6 bases from J, with 6 bases between. CDR3 sequence: CASSPPFGQPQHF. The CDR3 DNA follows: TGTGCCAGCTCACCACCGTTCGGTCAGCCCCAGCATTTT.

The chain links TRBV12-3 or TRBV12-4 to TRBJ1-1, with 8 nucleotides matching TRBD1. This CDR3 has 15 residues. The V segment lost 9 bases and the J segment 1 base; nucleotides outside the gene matches: 10. The CDR3 region has the DNA TGTGCCAGAAATACACAGGGGGGGGGGAACACTGAAGCTTTCTTT. This codes for CARNTQGGGNTEAFF.

This clonotype was counted between two and nine times. The chain recombines TRBV7-3 with TRBJ2-1; 8 bases align to TRBD1. The J segment lost 7 bases and the V segment lost 5 bases, leaving 13 bases of the junction unmatched. CDR1 is SGHTA, CDR2 FQGTGA, per germline. This CDR3 contains 16 residues. CDR3 residues: CASSLDLTGAGNEQFF. In nucleotides, the CDR3 is TGTGCCAGCAGCCTCGATTTGACAGGGGCGGGGAATGAGCAGTTCTTC.

This clonotype has ten or more counts. J is TRBJ2-2 and V is TRBV4-3; TRBD1 might be the D (6 bases). Germline-derived CDR1 and CDR2 are LGHNA and YSLEER. With 0 bases removed from V and 5 bases from J, the gap between germline ends came to 13 bases. CDR3 length equals 16 residues. CDR3 residues: CASSQDLGHETGELFF. CDR3 DNA sequence: TGCGCCAGCAGCCAAGATTTGGGACACGAAACCGGGGAGCTGTTTTTT.

The CDR3 bases are TGTGCCAGCAGCTTAGCGGGGAGGGGGGAGGTGAACACTGAAGCTTTCTTT. It codes for CASSLAGRGEVNTEAFF. The chain recombines TRBV7-6 with TRBJ1-1; perhaps TRBD1 as D (6 bases). From germline, CDR1 is SGHVS and CDR2 FNYEAQ. Deletions cut 0 bases from V and 0 bases from J, with 14 bases between. The CDR3 is made up of 17 amino acids.

This clonotype was detected only a few times. The germline gene is not matched at one end of the junction; a read error may be the cause. The chain links TRBV6-2 or TRBV6-3 to TRBJ2-3, with D hard to call. The CDR3 is 11 amino acids. The V gene's germline CDR1 is MNHEY and CDR2 SVGEGT. The CDR3 nucleotides are TGTGCCAGCAATTACGCAGATACGCAGTATTTT. Its translation: CASNYADTQYF.

This clonotype was seen many times. This chain joins TRBV7-3 and TRBJ2-5; unclear D gene. The CDR3 has 13 amino acids. Trimming cost V 5 bases and J 1 base, with 8 bases left between them. Germline lookup yields CDR1 SGHTA and CDR2 FQGTGA. This chain's CDR3 is CASSPGPQETQYF. The CDR3, as DNA: TGTGCCAGCAGCCCCGGGCCCCAAGAGACCCAGTACTTC.

The chain joins TRBV6-6 to TRBJ2-3, with TRBD2 as a possible D gene (6 bases). V was shortened by 0 bases and J by 4 bases, with 14 bases between the two germline ends. Germline CDR1 and CDR2: MNHNY and SVGAGI (reference sequence). CDR3 length: 16 residues. The CDR3 here is CASSYSKTGGSDTQYF. CDR3 nucleotide sequence: TGTGCCAGCAGTTACTCGAAGACCGGGGGATCAGATACGCAGTATTTT.

The V and J genes are TRBV6-5 and TRBJ1-2; possible D gene TRBD1, 6 bases. Trimming pared 0 bases from V and 5 bases from J, leaving 16 bases between. The germline V gene has CDR1 MNHEY and CDR2 SVGAGI. This CDR3 is built from 16 residues. This CDR3 reads CASSYSKSAGAYGYTF. In DNA, the CDR3 is TGTGCCAGCAGTTACTCGAAATCGGCAGGGGCTTATGGCTACACCTTC.

The chain carries TRBV5-1 and TRBJ1-1; D gene ambiguous. Germline V gene lookup returns CDR1 SGHRS and CDR2 YFSETQ. CDR3 length equals 15 residues. V lost 0 bases, J lost 1 base, and 10 bases lay in between. The CDR3 bases are TGCGCCAGCAGCTTGGCCGCCAGGCCGAACACTGAAGCTTTCTTT. This sequence encodes CASSLAARPNTEAFF.

The CDR3 loop is CASSLDLSVNSPLHF. CDR3 bases: TGTGCCAGCAGTCTAGACCTCAGCGTTAATTCACCCCTCCACTTT. The V and J genes are TRBV6-5 and TRBJ1-6, with D uncertain. Per germline, CDR1 MNHEY and CDR2 SVGAGI. The CDR3 loop spans 15 amino acids. With 5 bases removed from V and 6 bases from J, the gap between germline ends came to 14 bases.

This rearrangement joins TRBV7-9 to TRBJ2-5; the D gene could be TRBD1 or TRBD2 (5 bases each). Germline CDR1 and CDR2: SEHNR and FQNEAQ (reference sequence). CDR3 length: 15 residues. Trimming stripped 5 bases from V and 1 base from J, with 14 bases between. In DNA, the CDR3 is TGTGCCAGCAGCCCAAGGGGAGTGGCCCAAGAGACCCAGTACTTC. Amino acids: CASSPRGVAQETQYF.

The chain joins TRBV19 to TRBJ1-2; 7 nucleotides line up with TRBD1. The CDR3 spans 12 residues. V lost 10 bases, J lost 4 bases, and 6 bases stayed unmatched. Germline V gene data show CDR1 as LNHDA and CDR2 as SQIVND (reference sequence). CDR3 protein: CAIRTGIYGYTF. The CDR3 coding sequence is TGTGCCATAAGGACAGGCATCTATGGCTACACCTTC.

The chain joins TRBV7-2 to TRBJ2-5; TRBD1 matches at 11 bases. The length of the CDR3 is 15 residues. The germline V gene encodes CDR1 SGHTA and CDR2 FQGNSA. J was trimmed by 3 bases and V by 3 bases; bases with no gene match: 3. CDR3 nucleotides: TGTGCCAGCAGCTTCAGGACAGGGGGCGAAGAGACCCAGTACTTC. It encodes CASSFRTGGEETQYF.